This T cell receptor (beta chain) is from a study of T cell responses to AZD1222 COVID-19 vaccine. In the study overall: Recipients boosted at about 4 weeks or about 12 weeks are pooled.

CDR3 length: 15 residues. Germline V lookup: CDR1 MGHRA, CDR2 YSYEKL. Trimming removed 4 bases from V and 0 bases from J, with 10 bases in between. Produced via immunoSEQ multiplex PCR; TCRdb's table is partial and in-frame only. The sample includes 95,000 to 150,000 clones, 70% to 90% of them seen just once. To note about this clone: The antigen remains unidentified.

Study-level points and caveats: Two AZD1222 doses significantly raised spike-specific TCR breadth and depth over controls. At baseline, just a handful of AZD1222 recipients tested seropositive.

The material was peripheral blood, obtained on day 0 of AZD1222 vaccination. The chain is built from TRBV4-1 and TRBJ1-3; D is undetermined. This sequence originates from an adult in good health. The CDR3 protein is CASSPLIASGNTIYF. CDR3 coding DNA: TGCGCCAGCAGCCCCCTTATAGCCTCTGGAAACACCATATATTTT.